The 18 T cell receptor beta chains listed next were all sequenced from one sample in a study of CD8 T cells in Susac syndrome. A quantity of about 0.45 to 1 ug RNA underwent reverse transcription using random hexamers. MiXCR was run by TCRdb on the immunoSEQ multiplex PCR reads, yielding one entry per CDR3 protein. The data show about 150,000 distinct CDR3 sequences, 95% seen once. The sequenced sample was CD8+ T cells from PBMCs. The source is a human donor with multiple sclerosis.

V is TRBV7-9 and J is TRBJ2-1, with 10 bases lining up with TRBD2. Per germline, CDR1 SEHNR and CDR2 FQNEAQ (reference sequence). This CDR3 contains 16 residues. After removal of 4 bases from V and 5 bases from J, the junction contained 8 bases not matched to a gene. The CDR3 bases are TGTGCCAGCAGCTCTATGGTAGCGGGGGGCAACAATGAGCAGTTCTTC. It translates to CASSSMVAGGNNEQFF.

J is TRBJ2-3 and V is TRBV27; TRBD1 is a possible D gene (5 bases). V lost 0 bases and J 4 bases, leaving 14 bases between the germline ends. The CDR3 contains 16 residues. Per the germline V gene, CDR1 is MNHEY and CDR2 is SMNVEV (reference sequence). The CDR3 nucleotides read TGTGCCAGCAGTTTATCATGGGGAAGGGGCGCAGATACGCAGTATTTT. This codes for CASSLSWGRGADTQYF.

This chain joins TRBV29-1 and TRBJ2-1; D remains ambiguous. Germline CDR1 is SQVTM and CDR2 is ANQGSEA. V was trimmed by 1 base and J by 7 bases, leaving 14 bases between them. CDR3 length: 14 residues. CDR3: CSVEGRWRLNEQFF. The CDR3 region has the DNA TGCAGCGTTGAAGGAAGGTGGCGGTTGAATGAGCAGTTCTTC.

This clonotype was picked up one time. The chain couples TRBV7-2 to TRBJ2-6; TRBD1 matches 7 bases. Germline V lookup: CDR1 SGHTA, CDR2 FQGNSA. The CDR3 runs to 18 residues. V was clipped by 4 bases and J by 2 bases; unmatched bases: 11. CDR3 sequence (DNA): TGTGCCAGCAGCTCCCGGGACAGCGTCCCCCCTGGGGCCAACGTCCTGACTTTC. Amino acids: CASSSRDSVPPGANVLTF. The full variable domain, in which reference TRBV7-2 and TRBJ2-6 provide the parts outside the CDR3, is GAGVSQSPSNKVTEKGKDVELRCDPISGHTALYWYRQSLGQGLEFLIYFQGNSAPDKSGLPSDRFSAERTGGSVSTLTIQRTQQEDSAVYLCASSSRDSVPPGANVLTFGAGSRLTVL.

CDR3 DNA sequence: TGTGCCAGCAGCATACAGGCGGAATACACTGAAGCTTTCTTT. This codes for CASSIQAEYTEAFF. The rearrangement links TRBV5-6 to TRBJ1-1; TRBD1 might be the D (5 bases). The CDR3 sequence is 14 residues long. Germline V gene sequence: CDR1 SGHDT, CDR2 YYEEEE. V was clipped by 4 bases and J by 3 bases, with 13 bases between them.

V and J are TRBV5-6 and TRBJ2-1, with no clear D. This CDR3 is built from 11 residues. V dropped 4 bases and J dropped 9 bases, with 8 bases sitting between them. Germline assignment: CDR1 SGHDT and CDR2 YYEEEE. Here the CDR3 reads CASSVTIEQFF. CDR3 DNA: TGTGCCAGCAGCGTTACGATTGAGCAGTTCTTC.

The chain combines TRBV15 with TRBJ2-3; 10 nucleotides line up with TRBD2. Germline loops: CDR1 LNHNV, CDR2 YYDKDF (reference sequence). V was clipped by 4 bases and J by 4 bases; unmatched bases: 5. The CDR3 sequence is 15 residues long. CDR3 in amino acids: CATSNERGGSDTQYF. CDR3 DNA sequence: TGTGCCACCAGCAACGAGCGGGGGGGCTCAGATACGCAGTATTTT.

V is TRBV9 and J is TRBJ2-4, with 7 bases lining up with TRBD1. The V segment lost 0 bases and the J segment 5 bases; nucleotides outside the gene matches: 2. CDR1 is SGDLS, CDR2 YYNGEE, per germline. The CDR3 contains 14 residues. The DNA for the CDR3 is TGTGCCAGCAGCGTAGAGGGGGCACAAAACATTCAGTACTTC. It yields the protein CASSVEGAQNIQYF.

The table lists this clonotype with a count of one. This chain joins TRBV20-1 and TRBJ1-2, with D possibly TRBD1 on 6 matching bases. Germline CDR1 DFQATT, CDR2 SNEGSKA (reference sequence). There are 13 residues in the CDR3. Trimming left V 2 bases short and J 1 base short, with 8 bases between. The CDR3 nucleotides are TGCAGTGCTAGAAGACAGGATAACTATGGCTACACCTTC. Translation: CSARRQDNYGYTF.

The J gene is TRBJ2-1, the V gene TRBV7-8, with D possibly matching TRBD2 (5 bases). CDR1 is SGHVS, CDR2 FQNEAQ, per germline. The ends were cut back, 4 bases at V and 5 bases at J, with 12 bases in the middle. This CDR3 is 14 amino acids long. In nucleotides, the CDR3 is TGTGCCAGCAGCTCGAGGACTGTGGACAATGAGCAGTTCTTC. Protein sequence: CASSSRTVDNEQFF.

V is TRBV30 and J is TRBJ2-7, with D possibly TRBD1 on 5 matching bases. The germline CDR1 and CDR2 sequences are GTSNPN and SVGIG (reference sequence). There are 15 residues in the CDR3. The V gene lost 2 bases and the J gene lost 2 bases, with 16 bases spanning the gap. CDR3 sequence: CAWSFPGQHPYEQYV. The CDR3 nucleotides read TGTGCCTGGAGTTTTCCTGGACAACACCCCTACGAGCAGTACGTC.

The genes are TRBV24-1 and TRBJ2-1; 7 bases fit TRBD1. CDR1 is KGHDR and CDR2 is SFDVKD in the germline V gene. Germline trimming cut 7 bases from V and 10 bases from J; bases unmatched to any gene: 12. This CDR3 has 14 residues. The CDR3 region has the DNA TGTGCCACCAGGGGATCGACAGGGTCCAAAGAGCAGTTCTTC. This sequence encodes CATRGSTGSKEQFF.

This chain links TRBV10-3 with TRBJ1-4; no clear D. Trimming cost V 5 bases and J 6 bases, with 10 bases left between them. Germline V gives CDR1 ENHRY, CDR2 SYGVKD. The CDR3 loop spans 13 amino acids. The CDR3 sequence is CAISSSGDEKLFF. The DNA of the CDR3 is TGTGCCATCAGTTCTTCTGGGGATGAAAAACTGTTTTTT.

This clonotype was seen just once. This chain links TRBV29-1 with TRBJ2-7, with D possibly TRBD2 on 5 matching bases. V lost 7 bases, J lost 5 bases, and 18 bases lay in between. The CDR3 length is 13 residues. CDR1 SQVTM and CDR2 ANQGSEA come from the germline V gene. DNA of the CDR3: TGCAGCGCCTTTTGGGCCCGGGATAACGAGCAGTACTTC. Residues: CSAFWARDNEQYF.

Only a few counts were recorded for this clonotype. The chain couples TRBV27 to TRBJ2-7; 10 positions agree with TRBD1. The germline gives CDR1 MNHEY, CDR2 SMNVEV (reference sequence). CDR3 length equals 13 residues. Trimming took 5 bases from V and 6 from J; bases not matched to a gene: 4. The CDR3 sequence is CASSPGTGAEQYF. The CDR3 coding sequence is TGTGCCAGCAGTCCCGGGACAGGGGCCGAGCAGTACTTC.

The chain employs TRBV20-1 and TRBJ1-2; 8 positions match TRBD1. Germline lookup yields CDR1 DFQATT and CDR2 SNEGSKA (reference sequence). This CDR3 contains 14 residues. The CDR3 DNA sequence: TGCAGGGCCCGTGCGACAGGGGCCTTCTATGGCTACACCTTC. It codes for CRARATGAFYGYTF.

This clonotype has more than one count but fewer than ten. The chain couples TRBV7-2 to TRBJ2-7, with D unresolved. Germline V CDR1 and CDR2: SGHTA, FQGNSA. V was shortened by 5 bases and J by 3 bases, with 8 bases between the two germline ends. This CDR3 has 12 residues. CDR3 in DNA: TGTGCCAGCAGCCCCCCTGGCTACGAGCAGTACTTC. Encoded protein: CASSPPGYEQYF.

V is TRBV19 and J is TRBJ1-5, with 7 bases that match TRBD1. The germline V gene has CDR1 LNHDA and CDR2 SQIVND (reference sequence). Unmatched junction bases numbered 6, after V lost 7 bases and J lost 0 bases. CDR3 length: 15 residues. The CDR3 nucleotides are TGTGCCAGTATCGACAGGGATTATAGCAATCAGCCCCAGCATTTT. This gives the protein CASIDRDYSNQPQHF.